The 18 T cell receptor beta chains reported below all come from one sample, sequenced in a study of T-cell memory formation after mild COVID-19. TCRdb redid the calling of the 5' RACE reads with MiXCR, one entry per CDR3 protein. The sample has fewer than 150,000 distinct CDR3 sequences; approximately 21% are singletons. The sequenced material came from PBMCs or a T cell subset sorted from them (not recorded which). Receptor source: a man between 18 and 29 years old who had mild COVID-19 (a few samples of this study predate the infection). Cell type and time point are not known.

The chain employs TRBV20-1 and TRBJ2-4; 11 bases fit TRBD2. The length of the CDR3 is 15 residues. Germline CDR1 reads DFQATT; CDR2 reads SNEGSKA (reference sequence). After removal of 1 base from V and 6 bases from J, the junction contained 5 bases not matched to a gene. The CDR3 nucleotides read TGCAGTGCTAGAGGGTTAACTAGCGGGGGAAACATTCAGTACTTC. Its translation is CSARGLTSGGNIQYF.

The chain uses TRBV20-1 and TRBJ2-7; TRBD2 agrees at 13 bases. Trimming cost V 4 bases and J 4 bases; bases outside gene matches: 4. The CDR3 is made up of 14 amino acids. Germline V CDR1 and CDR2: DFQATT, SNEGSKA (reference sequence). CDR3 sequence (DNA): TGCAGTGCTATCGGGACTAGCGGGGTATACGAGCAGTACGTC. Protein product: CSAIGTSGVYEQYV.

The chain has TRBV9 and TRBJ1-2, with TRBD1 matching over 9 bases. The CDR3 loop spans 15 amino acids. V shed 0 bases and J 8 bases; nucleotides not matched to a gene: 8. CDR1 is SGDLS, CDR2 YYNGEE, per germline. CDR3 residues: CASSVARDRARGYTF. The CDR3 nucleotides read TGTGCCAGCAGCGTAGCTAGGGACAGGGCGCGAGGCTACACCTTC.

The chain joins TRBV4-3 to TRBJ1-1; no clear D. In germline, CDR1 is LGHNA, CDR2 YSLEER. Trimming removed 1 base from V and 10 bases from J, with 13 bases in between. This CDR3 is 13 amino acids long. The CDR3 nucleotides read TGCGCCAGCAGCCAAGTAAGGTGGGAGCGAGCTTTCTTT. Translation: CASSQVRWERAFF.

V is TRBV12-3 or TRBV12-4 and J is TRBJ2-1, with D uncertain. This CDR3 has 13 amino acids. The V gene lost 1 base and the J gene lost 7 bases, with 8 bases spanning the gap. CDR3 amino acids: CASSLGPANEQFF. CDR3 in DNA: TGTGCCAGCAGTTTAGGGCCCGCGAATGAGCAGTTCTTC.

The V call is TRBV7-9, the J call TRBJ1-1; possible D gene TRBD1, 6 bases. V lost 4 bases and J lost 3, with 12 bases in between. The CDR3 loop spans 14 amino acids. From germline, CDR1 is SEHNR and CDR2 FQNEAQ (reference sequence). CDR3 in amino acids: CASSSGKGDTEAFF. The CDR3 nucleotides read TGTGCCAGCAGCTCCGGGAAGGGGGACACTGAAGCTTTCTTT.

The table lists this clonotype with a few counts. The genes are TRBV6-1 and TRBJ2-7, with 7 nucleotides matching TRBD1. The CDR3 is 14 residues long. Germline V lookup: CDR1 MNHNS, CDR2 SASEGT. V shed 5 bases and J 3 bases; nucleotides not matched to a gene: 7. DNA of the CDR3: TGTGCCAGCAGTACAGGGGTAGTGGTCTACGAGCAGTACGTC. Translation gives CASSTGVVVYEQYV.

In its sample, this clonotype was seen a few times. V gene TRBV20-1 combines with J gene TRBJ2-3, with 13 bases fitting TRBD2. The ends lost 5 bases at V and 4 bases at J; junction bases unmatched: 9. Germline lookup yields CDR1 DFQATT and CDR2 SNEGSKA (reference sequence). The CDR3 extends over 16 amino acids. As DNA, the CDR3 is TGCAGTGCTTCCTCCGGGACTAGCGGGGTGCCAGATACGCAGTATTTT. It translates to CSASSGTSGVPDTQYF.

Note on this clonotype: The junction departs from germline at one end; a sequencing error may be responsible. This sequence joins TRBV7-7 and TRBJ2-5; D unresolved. The CDR3 extends over 15 amino acids. Germline lookup yields CDR1 SSHAT and CDR2 FNYEAQ (reference sequence). The CDR3 DNA reads as TGTGCTAGCAGCCAACTCGGTGGCCCCGTGGAGACCCAGTACTTC. Translating it yields CASSQLGGPVETQYF.

This clonotype was counted a few times. V is TRBV7-6 and J is TRBJ1-4, with 7 bases fitting TRBD1. CDR1 SGHVS and CDR2 FNYEAQ come from the germline V gene. The junction had 3 bases not matched to a gene; V was cut back by 4 bases and J by 1 base. This CDR3 comprises 15 residues. The CDR3 nucleotides are TGTGCCAGCAGCTCGAACAGGGGAACTAATGAAAAACTGTTTTTT. Its translation is CASSSNRGTNEKLFF.

This clonotype occurred a few times. The chain has TRBV6-5 and TRBJ2-3; D is undetermined. CDR1 is MNHEY and CDR2 is SVGAGI in the germline V gene. The V and J ends lost 7 bases and 6 bases respectively, with 17 bases between them. This CDR3 comprises 14 residues. CDR3 DNA: TGTGCCAGCATGGTCGGGCGTTCATTTGATACGCAGTATTTT. Its translation is CASMVGRSFDTQYF.

This clonotype was seen a few times. The J gene is TRBJ2-5, the V gene TRBV5-6; possibly TRBD1 for D (6 bases). The germline CDR1 and CDR2 sequences are SGHDT and YYEEEE. Trimming cost V 6 bases and J 2 bases, with 17 bases left between them. The CDR3 loop spans 15 amino acids. DNA for the CDR3: TGTGCCAGCACCGGGCCCCGGGACATTCAAGAGACCCAGTACTTC. It yields the protein CASTGPRDIQETQYF. The complete variable domain, with remaining parts taken from reference TRBV5-6 and TRBJ2-5, reads DAGVTQSPTHLIKTRGQQVTLRCSPKSGHDTVSWYQQALGQGPQFIFQYYEEEERQRGNFPDRFSGHQFPNYSSELNVNALLLGDSALYLCASTGPRDIQETQYFGPGTRLLVL.

J is TRBJ2-2 and V is TRBV15; 10 bases match TRBD1. Trimming took 5 bases from V and 3 from J; bases not matched to a gene: 12. CDR1 is LNHNV, CDR2 YYDKDF, per germline (reference sequence). The CDR3 has 18 residues. CDR3 sequence (DNA): TGTGCCACCAGCGGGGAATTCTTCGGGACAGGGGACACCGGGGAGCTGTTTTTT. Residues: CATSGEFFGTGDTGELFF.

This clonotype has more than one count but fewer than ten. CDR3 sequence reads: CASSYKFGGDYTF. For the CDR3, the DNA is TGTGCCAGCAGTTACAAATTCGGAGGAGACTACACCTTC. V and J are TRBV6-5 and TRBJ1-2, with D uncertain. Germline loops: CDR1 MNHEY, CDR2 SVGAGI. The CDR3 totals 13 residues. The V end lost 2 bases, the J end lost 10 bases, and 14 bases lay between the germline ends.

This chain connects TRBV7-9 to TRBJ2-5; D may be TRBD2 (6 bases). CDR1 and CDR2 from the germline V gene are SEHNR and FQNEAQ (reference sequence). The CDR3 spans 15 residues. With 5 bases removed from V and 5 bases from J, the gap between germline ends came to 18 bases. CDR3 in DNA: TGTGCCAGCAGCCAGGGAGGAGGGCTTGCGGAGACCCAGTACTTC. Amino acids: CASSQGGGLAETQYF.

The chain recombines TRBV6-4 with TRBJ2-1, with D perhaps matching TRBD2 (6 bases). With 0 bases removed from V and 9 bases from J, the gap between germline ends came to 18 bases. Germline values: CDR1 MRHNA, CDR2 SNTAGT. The CDR3 spans 16 residues. The CDR3 bases are TGTGCCAGCAGTGACTCGACTAGAAGGGGCATAGGTGAGCAGTTCTTC. Its translation: CASSDSTRRGIGEQFF.

This clonotype has just a few counts. This chain connects TRBV10-3 to TRBJ2-1; TRBD2 aligns across 7 bases. From germline, CDR1 is ENHRY and CDR2 SYGVKD. This CDR3 comprises 17 residues. Trimming cost V 3 bases and J 0 bases; bases outside gene matches: 8. Written as DNA, the CDR3 is TGTGCCATCAGTGAAGCCCCCAGCGGGGACTCCTACAATGAGCAGTTCTTC. Amino acids: CAISEAPSGDSYNEQFF.

The chain employs TRBV4-1 and TRBJ2-7; 7 bases match TRBD2. This CDR3 spans 15 amino acids. V lost 0 bases, J lost 0 bases, and 2 bases stayed unmatched. Germline V lookup: CDR1 MGHRA, CDR2 YSYEKL. CDR3 region: CASSQERGSSYEQYF. DNA for the CDR3: TGCGCCAGCAGCCAAGAGCGGGGGAGCTCCTACGAGCAGTACTTC.